This T cell receptor beta chain was captured by sequencing in a study of blood T cell repertoires in COVID-19. Study background: Acute and convalescent COVID-19 samples came from the United States, Italy and Spain.

The assay was immunoSEQ multiplex PCR, and TCRdb's table has in-frame clones only and misses some. The table shows around 130,000 clones, with roughly three quarters occurring only once. The CDR3 totals 11 residues. The V gene lost 0 bases and the J gene lost 6 bases, with 6 bases spanning the gap. CDR1 is DFQATT, CDR2 SNEGSKA, per germline (reference sequence). The chain uses TRBV20-1 and TRBJ2-7; no firm D call. Sequenced material: peripheral blood. This TCR derives from a human donor in a cohort sampled during active COVID-19. CDR3 nucleotides: TGCAGTGCTAGAGATCTCCGCGAGCAGTACTTC. Amino acid sequence: CSARDLREQYF.